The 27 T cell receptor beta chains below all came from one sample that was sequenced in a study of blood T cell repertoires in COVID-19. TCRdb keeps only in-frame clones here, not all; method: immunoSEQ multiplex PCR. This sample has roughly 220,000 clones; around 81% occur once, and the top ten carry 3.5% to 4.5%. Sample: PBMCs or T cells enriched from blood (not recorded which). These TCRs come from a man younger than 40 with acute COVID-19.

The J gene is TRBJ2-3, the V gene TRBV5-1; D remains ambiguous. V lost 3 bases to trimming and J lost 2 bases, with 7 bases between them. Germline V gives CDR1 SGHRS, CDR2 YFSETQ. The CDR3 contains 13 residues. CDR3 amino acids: CASSSSSTDTQYF. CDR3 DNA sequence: TGCGCCAGCAGCTCTTCGTCCACAGATACGCAGTATTTT.

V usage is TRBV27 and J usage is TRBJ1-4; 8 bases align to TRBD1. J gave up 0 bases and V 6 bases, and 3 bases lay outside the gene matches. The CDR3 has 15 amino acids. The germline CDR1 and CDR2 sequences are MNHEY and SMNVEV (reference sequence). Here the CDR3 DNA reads TGTGCCAGCAGGGGGACAGGTCCAACTAATGAAAAACTGTTTTTT. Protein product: CASRGTGPTNEKLFF.

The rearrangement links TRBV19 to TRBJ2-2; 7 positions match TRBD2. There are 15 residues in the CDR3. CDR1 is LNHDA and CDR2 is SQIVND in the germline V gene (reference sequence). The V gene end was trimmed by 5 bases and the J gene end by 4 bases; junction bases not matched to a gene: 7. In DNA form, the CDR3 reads TGTGCCAGTAGTCCGGCTAGCGGAGGCACCGGGGAGCTGTTTTTT. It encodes CASSPASGGTGELFF.

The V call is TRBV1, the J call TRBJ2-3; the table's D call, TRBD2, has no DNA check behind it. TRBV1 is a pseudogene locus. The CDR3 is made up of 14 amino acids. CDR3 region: CTSSQLTSYHTQYF. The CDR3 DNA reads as TGCACCAGCAGTCAGCTTACTAGCTACCATACGCAGTATTTT.

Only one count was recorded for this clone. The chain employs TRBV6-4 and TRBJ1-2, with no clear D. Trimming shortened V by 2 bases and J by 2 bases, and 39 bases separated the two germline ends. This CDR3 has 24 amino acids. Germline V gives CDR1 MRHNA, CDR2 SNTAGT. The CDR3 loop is CASSDPPDRTALNRAESGNYGYTF. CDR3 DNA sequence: TGTGCCAGCAGTGACCCCCCTGACCGCACAGCTTTAAACCGGGCGGAGTCGGGAAACTATGGCTACACCTTC.

The CDR3 DNA follows: TGTGCCAGTAGTATCCCGCGACTAGCCAGCGGGGAGCTGTTTTTT. Protein product: CASSIPRLASGELFF. The rearrangement joins TRBV19 to TRBJ2-2; 7 bases fit TRBD2. Germline V CDR1 and CDR2: LNHDA, SQIVND (reference sequence). The CDR3 totals 15 residues. The J segment lost 7 bases and the V segment lost 3 bases, leaving 8 bases of the junction unmatched.

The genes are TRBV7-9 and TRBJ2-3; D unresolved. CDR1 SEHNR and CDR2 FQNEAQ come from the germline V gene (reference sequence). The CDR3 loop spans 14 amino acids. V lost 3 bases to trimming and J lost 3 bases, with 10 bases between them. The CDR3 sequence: CASSFDWMTDTQYF. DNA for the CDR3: TGTGCCAGCAGCTTTGACTGGATGACAGATACGCAGTATTTT.

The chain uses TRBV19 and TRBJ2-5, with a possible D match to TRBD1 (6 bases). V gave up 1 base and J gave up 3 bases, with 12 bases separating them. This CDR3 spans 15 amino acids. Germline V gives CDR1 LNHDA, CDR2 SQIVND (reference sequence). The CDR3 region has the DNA TGTGCCAGTAGTATAGGGGGGCTAGAAAAAGAGACCCAGTACTTC. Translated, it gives CASSIGGLEKETQYF. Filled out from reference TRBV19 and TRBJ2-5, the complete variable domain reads DGGITQSPKYLFRKEGQNVTLSCEQNLNHDAMYWYRQDPGQGLRLIYYSQIVNDFQKGDIAEGYSVSREKKESFPLTVTSAQKNPTAFYLCASSIGGLEKETQYFGPGTRLLVL.

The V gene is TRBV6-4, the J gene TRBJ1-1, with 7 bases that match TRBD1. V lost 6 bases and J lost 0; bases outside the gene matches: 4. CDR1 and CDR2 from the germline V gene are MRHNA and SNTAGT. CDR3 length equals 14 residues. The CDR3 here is CASSRDSLNTEAFF. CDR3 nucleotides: TGTGCCAGCAGCCGGGACAGCCTGAACACTGAAGCTTTCTTT.

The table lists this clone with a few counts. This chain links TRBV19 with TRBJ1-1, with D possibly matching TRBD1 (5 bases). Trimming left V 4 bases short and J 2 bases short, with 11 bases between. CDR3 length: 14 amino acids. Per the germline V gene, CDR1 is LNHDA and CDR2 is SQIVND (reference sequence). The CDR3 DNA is TGTGCCAGTAGTACCGCAGGGTTCAACACTGAAGCTTTCTTT. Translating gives CASSTAGFNTEAFF.

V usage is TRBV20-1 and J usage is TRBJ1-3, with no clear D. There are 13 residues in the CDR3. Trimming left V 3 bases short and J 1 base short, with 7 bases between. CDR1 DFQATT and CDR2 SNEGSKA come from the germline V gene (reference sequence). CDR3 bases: TGCAGTGCTAGTCCGCAGTCTGGAAACACCATATATTTT. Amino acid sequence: CSASPQSGNTIYF.

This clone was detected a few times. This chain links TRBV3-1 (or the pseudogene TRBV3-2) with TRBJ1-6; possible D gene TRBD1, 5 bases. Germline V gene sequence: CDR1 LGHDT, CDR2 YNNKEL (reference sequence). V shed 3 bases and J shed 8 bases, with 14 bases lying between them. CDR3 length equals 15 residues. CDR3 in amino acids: CASSHEPGLHSPLHF. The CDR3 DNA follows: TGTGCCAGCAGCCACGAGCCAGGGTTACATTCACCCCTCCACTTT.

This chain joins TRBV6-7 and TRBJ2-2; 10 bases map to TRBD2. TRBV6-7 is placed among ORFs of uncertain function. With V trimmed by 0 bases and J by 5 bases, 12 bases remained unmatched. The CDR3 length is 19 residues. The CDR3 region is CASSYSVRIAGGCTGELFF. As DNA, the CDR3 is TGTGCCAGCAGTTACTCCGTAAGGATAGCGGGGGGTTGTACCGGGGAGCTGTTTTTT.

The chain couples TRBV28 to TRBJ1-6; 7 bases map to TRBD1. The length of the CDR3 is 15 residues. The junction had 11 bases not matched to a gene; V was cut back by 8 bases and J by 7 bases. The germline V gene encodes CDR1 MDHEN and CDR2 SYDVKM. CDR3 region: CASLAGGQRNSPLHF. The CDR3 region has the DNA TGTGCCAGCCTCGCAGGGGGACAGAGAAATTCACCCCTCCACTTT.

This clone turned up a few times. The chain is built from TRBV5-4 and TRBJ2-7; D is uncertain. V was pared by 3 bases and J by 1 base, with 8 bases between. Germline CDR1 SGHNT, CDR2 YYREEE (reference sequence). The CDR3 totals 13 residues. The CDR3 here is CASSSTESYEQYF. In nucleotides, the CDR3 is TGTGCCAGCAGCTCGACTGAGTCCTACGAGCAGTACTTC.

CDR3 DNA sequence: TGTGCCAGCTACCGGACTGGTGGAGAGACCCAGTACTTC. Encoded protein: CASYRTGGETQYF. The J gene is TRBJ2-5, the V gene TRBV7-9, with TRBD2 as a possible D gene (5 bases). Looked up from germline, CDR1 is SEHNR and CDR2 is FQNEAQ (reference sequence). V gave up 8 bases and J gave up 4 bases, with 14 bases separating them. This CDR3 spans 13 amino acids.

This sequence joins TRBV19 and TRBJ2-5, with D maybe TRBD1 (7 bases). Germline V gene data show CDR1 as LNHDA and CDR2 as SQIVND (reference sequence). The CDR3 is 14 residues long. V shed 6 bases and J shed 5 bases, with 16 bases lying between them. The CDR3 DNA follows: TGTGCCAGTAGGGAGCAGGGGGGCGGCGAGACCCAGTACTTC. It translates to CASREQGGGETQYF. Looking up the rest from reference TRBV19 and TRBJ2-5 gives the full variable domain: DGGITQSPKYLFRKEGQNVTLSCEQNLNHDAMYWYRQDPGQGLRLIYYSQIVNDFQKGDIAEGYSVSREKKESFPLTVTSAQKNPTAFYLCASREQGGGETQYFGPGTRLLVL.

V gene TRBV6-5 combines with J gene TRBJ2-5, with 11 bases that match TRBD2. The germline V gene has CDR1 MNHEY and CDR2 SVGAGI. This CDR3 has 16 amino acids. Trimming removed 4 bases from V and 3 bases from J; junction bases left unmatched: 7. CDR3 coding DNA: TGTGCCAGCAGTTCCGCACTAGCGGGGGTTGAAGAGACCCAGTACTTC. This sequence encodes CASSSALAGVEETQYF.

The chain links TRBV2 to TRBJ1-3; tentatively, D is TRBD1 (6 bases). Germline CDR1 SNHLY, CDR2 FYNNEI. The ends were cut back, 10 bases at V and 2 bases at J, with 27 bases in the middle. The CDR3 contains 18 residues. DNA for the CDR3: TGTGCCATCCCCGACGGACGGGCAGGGGCGTCAGCTGGAAACACCATATATTTT. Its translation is CAIPDGRAGASAGNTIYF. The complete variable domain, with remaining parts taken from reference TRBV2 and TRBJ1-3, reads EPEVTQTPSHQVTQMGQEVILRCVPISNHLYFYWYRQILGQKVEFLVSFYNNEISEKSEIFDDQFSVERPDGSNFTLKIRSTKLEDSAMYFCAIPDGRAGASAGNTIYFGEGSWLTVV.

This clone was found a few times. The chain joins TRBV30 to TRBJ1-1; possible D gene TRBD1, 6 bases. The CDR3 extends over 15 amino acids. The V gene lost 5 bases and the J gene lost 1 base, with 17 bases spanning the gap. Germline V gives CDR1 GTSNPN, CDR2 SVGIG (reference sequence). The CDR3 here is CAWRFKTGSNTEAFF. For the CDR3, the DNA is TGTGCCTGGCGGTTTAAGACAGGATCGAACACTGAAGCTTTCTTT.

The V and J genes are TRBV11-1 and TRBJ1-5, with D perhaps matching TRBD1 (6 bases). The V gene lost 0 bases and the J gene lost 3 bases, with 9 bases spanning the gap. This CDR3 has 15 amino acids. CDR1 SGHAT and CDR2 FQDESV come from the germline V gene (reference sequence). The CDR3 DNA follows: TGTGCCAGCAGCTTAGCGCCAGGGGACAATCAGCCCCAGCATTTT. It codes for CASSLAPGDNQPQHF.

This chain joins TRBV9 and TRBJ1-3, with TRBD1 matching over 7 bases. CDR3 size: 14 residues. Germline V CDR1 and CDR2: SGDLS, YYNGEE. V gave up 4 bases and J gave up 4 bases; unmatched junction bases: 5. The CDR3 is CASSIQGRGNTIYF. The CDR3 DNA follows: TGTGCCAGCAGCATACAGGGGAGGGGAAACACCATATATTTT.

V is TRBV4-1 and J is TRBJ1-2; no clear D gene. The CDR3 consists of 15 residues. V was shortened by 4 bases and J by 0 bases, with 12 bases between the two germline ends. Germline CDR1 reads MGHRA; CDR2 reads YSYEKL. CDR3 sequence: CASSRIWAANYGYTF. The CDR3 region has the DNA TGCGCCAGCAGCCGGATCTGGGCTGCTAACTATGGCTACACCTTC.

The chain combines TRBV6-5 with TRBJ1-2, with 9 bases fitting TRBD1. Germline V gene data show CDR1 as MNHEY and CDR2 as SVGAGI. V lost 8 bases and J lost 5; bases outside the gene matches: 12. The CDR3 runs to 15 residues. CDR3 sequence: CASYSTRGTGYGYTF. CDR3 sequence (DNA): TGTGCCAGCTACTCAACACGGGGGACAGGGTATGGCTACACCTTC.

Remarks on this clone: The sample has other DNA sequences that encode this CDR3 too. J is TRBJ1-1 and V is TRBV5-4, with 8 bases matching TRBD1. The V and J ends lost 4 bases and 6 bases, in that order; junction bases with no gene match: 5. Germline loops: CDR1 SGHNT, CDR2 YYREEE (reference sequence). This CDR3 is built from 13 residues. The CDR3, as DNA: TGTGCCAGCAGCCCGGACAGGGACCCTGAAGCTTTCTTT. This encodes CASSPDRDPEAFF.

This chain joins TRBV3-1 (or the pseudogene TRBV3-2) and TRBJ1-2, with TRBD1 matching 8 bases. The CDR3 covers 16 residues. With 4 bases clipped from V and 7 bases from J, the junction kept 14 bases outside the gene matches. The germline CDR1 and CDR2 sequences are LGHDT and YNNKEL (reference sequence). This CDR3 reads CASSRSDRDLWVGYTF. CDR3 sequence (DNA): TGTGCCAGCAGCCGCTCGGACAGGGACTTGTGGGTTGGCTACACCTTC.

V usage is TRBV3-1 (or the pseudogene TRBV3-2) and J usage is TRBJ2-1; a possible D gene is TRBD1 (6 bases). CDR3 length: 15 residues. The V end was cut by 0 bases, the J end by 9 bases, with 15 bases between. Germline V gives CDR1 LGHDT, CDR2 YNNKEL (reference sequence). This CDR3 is CASSQENSRGGEQFF. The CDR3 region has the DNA TGTGCCAGCAGCCAAGAGAATAGCAGGGGCGGTGAGCAGTTCTTC.